Here is one TCR beta chain with its context. Its antigen is as yet unknown. The entry originates in a study of cytomegalovirus exposure and HLA in healthy donors. Study findings and constraints: Near-uniform donor sequencing depth was presumed by presence/absence analyses. It emerged from a later analysis that several of the most significant clusters appeared to be linked to common viral pathogens.

This CDR3 is 13 amino acids long. Trimming cost V 7 bases and J 5 bases; bases outside gene matches: 6. Germline V gene lookup returns CDR1 SGHNT and CDR2 YYREEE (reference sequence). In the PCR, 60 Vbeta and 13 Jbeta primers were used. The repertoire was sequenced with immunoSEQ multiplex PCR; TCRdb's copy has only in-frame clones and lacks some. The table lists approximately 160,000 clones, about 64% of them singletons. The V gene is TRBV5-4, the J gene TRBJ1-1, with 9 bases that match TRBD1. Material for sequencing was PBMCs. This receptor was identified in a man in his fifties or sixties in good health and CMV-seronegative. CDR3 protein: CASGRDRATEAFF. The CDR3 region has the DNA TGTGCCAGCGGCCGGGACAGGGCAACTGAAGCTTTCTTT.